One sample yielded the 12 T cell receptor beta chains listed below, sequenced in a study of post-analysis software for immune sequencing data. TCR beta cDNA libraries included unique molecular identifiers. MiXCR, applied by TCRdb to the PCR reads, yields one record per CDR3 protein. The sample yields 400,000 to 500,000 distinct CDR3 sequences, roughly 38% seen once. Study-level results: Among five TRBV segments more frequent in patients than controls were TRBV5-6, TRBV5-1 and TRBV20-1.

No antigens are known for them. The sample was blood. The receptors shown here come from a girl aged 2 to 9 with multiple sclerosis.

This clonotype showed up just a few times. The J gene is TRBJ2-5, the V gene TRBV27; the D gene is possibly TRBD2 (6 bases). The J call may not be correct, given that the DNA end is closer to TRBJ2-7. The CDR3 is made up of 14 amino acids. Germline CDR1 and CDR2: MNHEY and SMNVEV (reference sequence). The CDR3 sequence is CASSFGGDRYEQYF. CDR3 sequence (DNA): TGTGCCAGCAGTTTCGGGGGAGATCGGTACGAGCAGTACTTC.

This sequence joins TRBV12-3 or TRBV12-4 and TRBJ2-4; tentatively, D is TRBD1 (5 bases). V gave up 3 bases and J gave up 3 bases, with 15 bases separating them. The CDR3 length is 16 residues. DNA for the CDR3: TGTGCCAGCAGTTTGTCACCCCCAGGGAACAAAAACATTCAGTACTTC. This translates into CASSLSPPGNKNIQYF.

This clonotype was detected only once. V is TRBV7-8 and J is TRBJ2-3; 9 positions agree with TRBD2. V trimming: 2 bases; J trimming: 1 base; junction bases outside the gene matches: 4. The CDR3 totals 16 residues. Germline loops: CDR1 SGHVS, CDR2 FQNEAQ. The CDR3 here is CASSLSSGSGTDTQYF. The CDR3 DNA follows: TGTGCCAGCAGCTTAAGTAGCGGGAGTGGCACAGATACGCAGTATTTT.

This clonotype has just a few counts. The chain links TRBV10-3 to TRBJ2-5; D is undetermined. The DNA end lines up better with TRBJ2-7; the J call may be wrong. The CDR3 loop spans 13 amino acids. The V gene's germline CDR1 is ENHRY and CDR2 SYGVKD. CDR3 nucleotides: TGTGCCGCCCAGACAACCCCCACCTACGAGCAGTACTTC. Its translation is CAAQTTPTYEQYF.

Concerning this clonotype: A read error may be the cause here, since a much bigger clone is one base away. The rearrangement uses TRBV4-1 and TRBJ2-6, with a weak D call TRBD1 (5 bases). This CDR3 contains 14 residues. Germline V CDR1 and CDR2: MGHRA, YSYEKL. The CDR3 here is CASRIQSGANVRTF. For the CDR3, the DNA is TGCGCCAGCAGGATACAATCTGGGGCCAACGTCCGGACTTTC.

The J gene is TRBJ1-2, the V gene TRBV5-1; D gene unclear. CDR1 and CDR2 from the germline V gene are SGHRS and YFSETQ. CDR3 length: 15 residues. The V gene lost 2 bases and the J gene lost 5 bases, with 16 bases spanning the gap. The CDR3 DNA is TGCGCCAGCAGCTTCGAAAACCGGGTCTCGTATGGCTACACCTTC. This encodes CASSFENRVSYGYTF. Full variable domain (missing parts from reference TRBV5-1 and TRBJ1-2): KAGVTQTPRYLIKTRGQQVTLSCSPISGHRSVSWYQQTPGQGLQFLFEYFSETQRNKGNFPGRFSGRQFSNSRSEMNVSTLELGDSALYLCASSFENRVSYGYTFGSGTRLTVV.

The CDR3 region is CASRDILGTSGGTSTDTQYF. As DNA, the CDR3 is TGCGCCAGTAGGGATATCCTAGGGACTAGCGGGGGGACTAGCACAGATACGCAGTATTTT. This sequence joins TRBV5-1 and TRBJ2-3, with 15 bases that match TRBD2. CDR1 is SGHRS, CDR2 YFSETQ, per germline. CDR3 length equals 20 residues. The V segment lost 8 bases and the J segment 0 bases; nucleotides outside the gene matches: 16.

The chain carries TRBV20-1 and TRBJ2-3, with D hard to call. The V and J ends lost 6 bases and 2 bases respectively, with 15 bases between them. CDR3 length: 14 residues. The germline CDR1 and CDR2 sequences are DFQATT and SNEGSKA (reference sequence). CDR3 nucleotides: TGCAGTGCCCCGGCCCTTAGATCCACAGATACGCAGTATTTT. This gives the protein CSAPALRSTDTQYF.

The chain couples TRBV7-2 to TRBJ2-3; 8 bases fit TRBD1. Germline trimming cut 5 bases from V and 8 bases from J; bases unmatched to any gene: 6. The CDR3 totals 13 residues. Germline lookup yields CDR1 SGHTA and CDR2 FQGNSA. The CDR3 sequence: CASSVGQGGTQYF. CDR3 in DNA: TGTGCCAGCAGCGTTGGACAGGGAGGTACGCAGTATTTT.

V is TRBV12-3 or TRBV12-4 and J is TRBJ2-7; no definite D call. This CDR3 has 14 residues. The V end was cut by 4 bases, the J end by 2 bases, with 12 bases between. The CDR3 bases are TGTGCCAGCAGTTCGACTGGTATACCCTACGAGCAGTACTTC. This gives the protein CASSSTGIPYEQYF.

This clonotype was counted a single time. This rearrangement joins TRBV5-1 to TRBJ2-7, with D hard to call. V was clipped by 3 bases and J by 2 bases, with 12 bases between them. The CDR3 is 14 residues long. From germline, CDR1 is SGHRS and CDR2 YFSETQ. The CDR3 DNA sequence: TGCGCCAGCAGCTCCCTGAGAGGTGCCTACGAGCAGTACTTC. Protein product: CASSSLRGAYEQYF.

This clonotype was seen a few times. The CDR3: CASSLATQGSPLHF. The CDR3 nucleotides are TGTGCCAGCAGCTTGGCGACGCAGGGTTCACCCCTCCACTTT. This sequence joins TRBV5-6 and TRBJ1-6; tentatively, D is TRBD1 (5 bases). The ends were cut back, 0 bases at V and 9 bases at J, with 10 bases in the middle. CDR1 is SGHDT and CDR2 is YYEEEE in the germline V gene. This CDR3 has 14 amino acids.